Presented here are 10 T cell receptor beta chains from one specimen sequenced in a study of shared clonotypes between healthy human individuals. Some clones are missing from TCRdb's copy, which holds only in-frame ones; the method was immunoSEQ multiplex PCR. Among roughly 2.5 million clones listed, around 90% were seen once. Input material: naive CD4+ T cells sorted from blood. Subset here: CD45RA+ positively selected. The source of these receptors is a man between 18 and 29 years old in good health.

V and J are TRBV28 and TRBJ1-6; perhaps TRBD1 as D (6 bases). CDR1 is MDHEN and CDR2 is SYDVKM in the germline V gene. The CDR3 is made up of 17 amino acids. The V and J ends lost 6 bases and 5 bases respectively, with 20 bases between them. The DNA of the CDR3 is TGTGCCAGCAGCCTACGTGGGGGGGCAATACATAATTCACCCCTCCACTTT. It yields the protein CASSLRGGAIHNSPLHF. The full variable domain, in which reference TRBV28 and TRBJ1-6 provide the parts outside the CDR3, is DVKVTQSSRYLVKRTGEKVFLECVQDMDHENMFWYRQDPGLGLRLIYFSYDVKMKEKGDIPEGYSVSREKKERFSLILESASTNQTSMYLCASSLRGGAIHNSPLHFGNGTRLTVT.

The chain links TRBV6-5 to TRBJ2-7, with TRBD2 identical over 12 bases. CDR3 length: 14 amino acids. Germline values: CDR1 MNHEY, CDR2 SVGAGI. Unmatched junction bases numbered 9, after V lost 4 bases and J lost 11 bases. CDR3 nucleotide sequence: TGTGCCAGCAGTTCCACCGGGACTAGCGGGTCTGAGTACTTC. Translated, it gives CASSSTGTSGSEYF.

J is TRBJ1-2 and V is TRBV6-1, with 7 bases that match TRBD1. The CDR3 is made up of 13 amino acids. The ends lost 3 bases at V and 6 bases at J; junction bases unmatched: 4. The germline gives CDR1 MNHNS, CDR2 SASEGT. For the CDR3, the DNA is TGTGCCAGCAGTGAGACAGGGAGTAATGGCTACACCTTC. Encoded protein: CASSETGSNGYTF.

The chain combines TRBV18 with TRBJ2-6, with 9 bases aligning to TRBD1. V lost 7 bases, J lost 0 bases, and 10 bases stayed unmatched. This CDR3 has 18 residues. CDR1 is KGHSH, CDR2 LQKENI, per germline. CDR3 in amino acids: CASYEPGQGNSGANVLTF. In DNA form, the CDR3 reads TGTGCCAGCTACGAACCGGGACAGGGCAACTCTGGGGCCAACGTCCTGACTTTC.

The V and J genes are TRBV10-2 and TRBJ1-2; D gene unclear. Per the germline V gene, CDR1 is WSHSY and CDR2 is SAAADI. This CDR3 region has 13 residues. V was shortened by 3 bases and J by 7 bases, with 12 bases between the two germline ends. The CDR3 sequence: CASSDLRLGGYTF. In nucleotides, the CDR3 is TGCGCCAGCAGTGACTTAAGGCTGGGTGGCTACACCTTC.

The V and J genes are TRBV10-1 and TRBJ2-4; D is possibly TRBD2 (5 bases). Germline V gene sequence: CDR1 WNHNN, CDR2 SYGVQD (reference sequence). V lost 5 bases, J lost 5 bases, and 10 bases lay in between. This CDR3 is built from 13 residues. CDR3 amino acids: CASSQTTENIQYF. The CDR3 nucleotides read TGCGCCAGCAGTCAGACTACCGAAAACATTCAGTACTTC.

The chain has TRBV6-6 and TRBJ1-5, with D possibly being TRBD1 (5 bases). The V gene's germline CDR1 is MNHNY and CDR2 SVGAGI (reference sequence). CDR3 length: 16 residues. V was pared by 2 bases and J by 3 bases, with 14 bases between. CDR3 sequence reads: CASSYAWGDHNQPQHF. CDR3 nucleotide sequence: TGTGCCAGCAGTTACGCGTGGGGGGACCACAATCAGCCCCAGCATTTT.

This chain joins TRBV27 and TRBJ2-2, with TRBD2 matching over 10 bases. The V gene's germline CDR1 is MNHEY and CDR2 SMNVEV (reference sequence). The CDR3 runs to 18 residues. The V segment lost 2 bases and the J segment 6 bases; nucleotides outside the gene matches: 12. CDR3 DNA: TGTGCCAGCAGTTTAACTGCCCGAGGACTAGCGGTATCCGGGGAGCTGTTTTTT. It is translated as CASSLTARGLAVSGELFF.

This clone was recorded once. The chain joins TRBV5-4 to TRBJ1-1, with TRBD1 matching 8 bases. V trimming: 2 bases; J trimming: 5 bases; junction bases outside the gene matches: 8. In germline, CDR1 is SGHNT, CDR2 YYREEE (reference sequence). This CDR3 is built from 15 residues. The CDR3 sequence: CASSFVDRENTEAFF. The CDR3 DNA follows: TGTGCCAGCAGCTTCGTGGACAGGGAGAATACTGAAGCTTTCTTT.

In this sample, this clone turned up once. The chain links TRBV5-6 to TRBJ2-1, with D perhaps being TRBD1 or TRBD2 (5 bases each). Germline CDR1 and CDR2: SGHDT and YYEEEE. The CDR3 is made up of 17 amino acids. The V end lost 4 bases, the J end lost 2 bases, and 19 bases lay between the germline ends. In nucleotides, the CDR3 is TGTGCCAGCAGCGATTCCTTGTGGGGGATTCCCTACAATGAGCAGTTCTTC. This codes for CASSDSLWGIPYNEQFF.